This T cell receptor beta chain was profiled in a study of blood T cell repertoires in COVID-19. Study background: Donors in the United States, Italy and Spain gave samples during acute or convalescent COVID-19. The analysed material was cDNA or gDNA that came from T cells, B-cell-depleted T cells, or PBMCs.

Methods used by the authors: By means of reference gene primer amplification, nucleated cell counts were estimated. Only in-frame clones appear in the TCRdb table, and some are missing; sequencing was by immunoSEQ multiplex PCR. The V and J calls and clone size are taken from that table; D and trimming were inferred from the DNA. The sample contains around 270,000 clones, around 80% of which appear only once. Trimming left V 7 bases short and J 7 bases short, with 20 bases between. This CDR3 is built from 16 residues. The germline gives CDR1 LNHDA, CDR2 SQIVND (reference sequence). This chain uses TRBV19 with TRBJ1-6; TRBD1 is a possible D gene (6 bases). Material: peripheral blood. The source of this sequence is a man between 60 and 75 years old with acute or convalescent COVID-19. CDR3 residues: CASTYLPGTPNSPLHF. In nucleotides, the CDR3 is TGTGCCAGTACCTACCTCCCCGGGACACCGAATTCACCCCTCCACTTT.